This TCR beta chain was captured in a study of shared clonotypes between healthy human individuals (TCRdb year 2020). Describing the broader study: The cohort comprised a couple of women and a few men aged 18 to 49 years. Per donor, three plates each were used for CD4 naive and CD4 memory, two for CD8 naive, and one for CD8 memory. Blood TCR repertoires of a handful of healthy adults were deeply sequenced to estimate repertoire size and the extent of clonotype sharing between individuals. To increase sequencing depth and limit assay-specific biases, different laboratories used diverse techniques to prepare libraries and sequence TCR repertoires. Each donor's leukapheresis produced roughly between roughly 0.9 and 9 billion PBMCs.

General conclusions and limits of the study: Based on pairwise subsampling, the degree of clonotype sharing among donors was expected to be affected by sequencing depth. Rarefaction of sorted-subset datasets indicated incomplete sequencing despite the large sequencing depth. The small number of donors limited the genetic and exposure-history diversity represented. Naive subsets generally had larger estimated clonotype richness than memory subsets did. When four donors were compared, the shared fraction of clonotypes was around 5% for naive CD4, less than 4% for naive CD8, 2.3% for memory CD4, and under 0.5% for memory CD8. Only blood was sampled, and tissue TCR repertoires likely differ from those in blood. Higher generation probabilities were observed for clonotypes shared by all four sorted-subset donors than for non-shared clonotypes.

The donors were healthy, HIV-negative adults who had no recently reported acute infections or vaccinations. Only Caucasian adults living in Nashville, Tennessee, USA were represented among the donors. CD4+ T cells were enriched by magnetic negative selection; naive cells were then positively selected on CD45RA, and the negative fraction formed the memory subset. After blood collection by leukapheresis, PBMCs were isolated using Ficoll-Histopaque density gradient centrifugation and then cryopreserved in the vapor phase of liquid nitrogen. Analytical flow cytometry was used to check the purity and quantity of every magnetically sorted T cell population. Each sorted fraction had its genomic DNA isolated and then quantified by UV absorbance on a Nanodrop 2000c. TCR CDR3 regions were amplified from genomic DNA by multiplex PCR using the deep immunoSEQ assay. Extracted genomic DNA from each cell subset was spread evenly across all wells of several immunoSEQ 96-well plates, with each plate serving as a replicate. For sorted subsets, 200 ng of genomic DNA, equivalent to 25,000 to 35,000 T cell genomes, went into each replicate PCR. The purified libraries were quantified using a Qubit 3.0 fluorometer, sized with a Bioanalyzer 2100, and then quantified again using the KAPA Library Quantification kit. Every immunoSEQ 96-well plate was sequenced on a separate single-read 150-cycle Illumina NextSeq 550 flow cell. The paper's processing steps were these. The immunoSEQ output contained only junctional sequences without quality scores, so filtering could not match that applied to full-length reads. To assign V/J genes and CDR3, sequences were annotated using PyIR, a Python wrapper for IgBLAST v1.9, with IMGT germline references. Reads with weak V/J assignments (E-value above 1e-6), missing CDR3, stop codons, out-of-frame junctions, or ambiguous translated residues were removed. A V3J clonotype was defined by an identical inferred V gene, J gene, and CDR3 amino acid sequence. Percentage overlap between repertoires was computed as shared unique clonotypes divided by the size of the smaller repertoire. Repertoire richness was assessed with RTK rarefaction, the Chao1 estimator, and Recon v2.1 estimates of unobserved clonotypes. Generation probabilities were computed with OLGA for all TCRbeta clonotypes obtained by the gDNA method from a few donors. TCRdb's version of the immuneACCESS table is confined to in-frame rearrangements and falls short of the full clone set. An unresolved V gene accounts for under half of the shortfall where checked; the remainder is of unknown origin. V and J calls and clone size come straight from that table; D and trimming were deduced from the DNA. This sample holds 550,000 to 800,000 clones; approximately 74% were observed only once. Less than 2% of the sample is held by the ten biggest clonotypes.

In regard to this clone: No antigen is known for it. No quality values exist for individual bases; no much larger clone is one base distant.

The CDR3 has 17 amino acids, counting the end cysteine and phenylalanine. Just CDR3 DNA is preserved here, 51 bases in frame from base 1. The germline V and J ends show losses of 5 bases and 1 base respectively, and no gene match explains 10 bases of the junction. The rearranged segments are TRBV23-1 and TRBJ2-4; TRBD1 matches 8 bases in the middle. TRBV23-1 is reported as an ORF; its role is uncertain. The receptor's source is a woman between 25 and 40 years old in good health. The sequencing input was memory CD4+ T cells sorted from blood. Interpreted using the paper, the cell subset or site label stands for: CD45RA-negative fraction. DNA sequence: TGCGCCAGCAGTAAACCAGGGGGCCCTGACGCCAAAAACATTCAGTACTTC. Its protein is CASSKPGGPDAKNIQYF.